The rows below give T cell receptor beta chains drawn from one sample of a study of identical twins. TCRdb analysed the 5' RACE reads with MiXCR anew, one entry per CDR3 protein. Among approximately 600,000 distinct CDR3 sequences listed, 7.5% to 10% were seen once. These same records also appear under a second study, on yellow fever vaccine responses in identical twins.

The sequenced sample consisted of PBMCs. The receptors originated from a woman younger than 35 in good health. Both conserved end residues are part of each CDR3. The D gene is left open where the match is weak. Only some rows state a clone size, as once, few, many or a class for expanded clones.

>once|TRBD2|TRBV20-1|TRBJ2-1
CSARISAGGQGSYNEQFF
TGCAGTGCTAGGATATCGGCGGGGGGGCAAGGTTCCTACAATGAGCAGTTCTTC
>-|-|TRBV6-1|TRBJ2-1
CASSPHQVLGYEQFF
TGTGCCAGCAGTCCCCACCAGGTATTGGGTTATGAGCAGTTCTTC
>-|-|TRBV11-2|TRBJ2-6
CASSLLLGPASGANVLTF
TGTGCCAGCAGCTTATTACTAGGACCCGCATCTGGGGCCAACGTCCTGACTTTC
>many|-|TRBV15|TRBJ2-5
CATSRASGSGIETQYF
TGTGCCACCAGCAGAGCTTCAGGGTCAGGGATAGAGACCCAGTACTTC
>few|-|TRBV5-1|TRBJ2-7
CASSWRDGGYEQYF
TGCGCCAGCAGCTGGAGGGACGGAGGCTACGAGCAGTACTTC
>many|-|TRBV4-3|TRBJ2-3
CASSQERRATDTQYF
TGCGCCAGCAGCCAAGAACGCAGGGCCACAGATACGCAGTATTTT
>-|-|TRBV15|TRBJ1-5
CATSRVGRATEPQHF
TGTGCCACCAGCAGAGTTGGGCGGGCCACCGAGCCCCAGCATTTT
>many|-|TRBV11-2|TRBJ2-7
CASNIGPEQYF
TGTGCCAGCAACATAGGTCCCGAGCAGTACTTC
>few|-|TRBV20-1|TRBJ1-2
CSARNRVGNYGYTF
TGCAGTGCTAGAAACAGGGTTGGGAACTATGGCTACACCTTC
>many|-|TRBV5-5|TRBJ1-1
CASSLERRKSEAFF
TGTGCCAGCAGCTTGGAACGACGGAAGTCTGAAGCTTTCTTT
>-|-|TRBV5-1|TRBJ1-6
CASSLEGGLGSPLHF
TGCGCCAGCAGCTTAGAGGGCGGGTTAGGATCACCCCTCCACTTT
>few|-|TRBV5-1|TRBJ2-3
CASKREVWDTQYF
TGCGCCAGCAAAAGGGAGGTTTGGGATACGCAGTATTTT
>many|TRBD2|TRBV7-2|TRBJ2-7
CASSTSSGIVEQYF
TGTGCCAGCAGCACATCTAGCGGGATAGTCGAGCAGTACTTC
>few|-|TRBV28|TRBJ1-3
CASSHQTLSGNTIYF
TGTGCCAGCAGTCACCAGACTCTCTCTGGAAACACCATATATTTT
>-|-|TRBV30|TRBJ2-7
CAWSLMGGPYEQYF
TGTGCCTGGAGTTTGATGGGGGGCCCCTACGAGCAGTACTTC
>few|TRBD2|TRBV6-1|TRBJ2-7
CASSTRTSDYEQYF
TGTGCCAGCAGTACCCGGACTAGCGACTACGAGCAGTACTTC
>-|-|TRBV2|TRBJ2-1
CASNLEKVTPNYNEQFF
TGTGCCAGCAACTTGGAGAAGGTGACACCAAACTACAATGAGCAGTTCTTC
>-|-|TRBV20-1|TRBJ1-1
CSARQDRYTEAFF
TGCAGTGCTAGGCAGGACAGATACACTGAAGCTTTCTTT
>-|-|TRBV2|TRBJ2-1
CASSRVGTGNNEQFF
TGTGCCAGCAGCCGAGTGGGTACGGGGAACAATGAGCAGTTCTTC
>-|-|TRBV30|TRBJ2-3
CAWSLRVTDTQYF
TGTGCCTGGAGCCTGAGGGTCACAGATACGCAGTATTTT
>many|-|TRBV7-9|TRBJ2-7
CASSPAGTNEQYF
TGTGCCAGCAGCCCCGCCGGGACAAACGAGCAGTACTTC
>few|-|TRBV20-1|TRBJ2-3
CCARNGTQYF
TGCTGTGCTAGAAATGGGACGCAGTATTTT
>few|-|TRBV6-5|TRBJ2-7
CASRARYEQYF
TGTGCCAGCAGGGCTCGGTACGAGCAGTACTTC
>few|TRBD2|TRBV12-3/TRBV12-4|TRBJ2-7
CASSLRTSGIIYEQYF
TGTGCCAGCAGTTTACGGACTAGCGGGATTATCTACGAGCAGTACTTC
>many|-|TRBV7-2|TRBJ2-7
CASSLGGSRVEQYF
TGTGCCAGCAGCTTAGGGGGCAGCCGGGTCGAGCAGTACTTC
>few|TRBD1|TRBV11-2|TRBJ2-7
CASSQRQGLSYEQYF
TGTGCCAGCAGCCAACGACAGGGGCTCTCCTACGAGCAGTACTTC
>-|TRBD1|TRBV5-1|TRBJ2-5
CASSVTGGQETQYF
TGCGCCAGCAGCGTGACAGGGGGCCAAGAGACCCAGTACTTC
>-|TRBD2|TRBV5-5|TRBJ2-7
CASSFGLVRGSYEQYF
TGTGCCAGCAGCTTCGGACTAGTGAGAGGTTCCTACGAGCAGTACTTC
>few|-|TRBV3-1|TRBJ2-1
CASSSQPRGEGRSYNEQFF
TGTGCCAGCAGCTCCCAACCCCGGGGCGAGGGGCGCTCCTACAATGAGCAGTTCTTC
>few|TRBD2|TRBV4-1|TRBJ2-7
CASSQDPGGSYEQYF
TGCGCCAGCAGCCAAGATCCGGGAGGCTCCTACGAGCAGTACTTC
>few|-|TRBV7-8|TRBJ2-1
CASSLIPNSYNEQFF
TGTGCCAGCAGCTTAATACCCAACTCCTACAATGAGCAGTTCTTC
>few|-|TRBV4-3|TRBJ2-7
CASSQEGRESNYEQYF
TGCGCCAGCAGCCAAGAGGGACGCGAGTCTAACTACGAGCAGTACTTC
>few|-|TRBV18|TRBJ2-7
CASSPQDNPYEQYF
TGTGCCAGCTCGCCCCAGGACAATCCCTACGAGCAGTACTTC
>many|TRBD2|TRBV6-2/TRBV6-3|TRBJ2-4
CASSYTGLAGGIQYF
TGTGCCAGCAGTTATACGGGACTAGCGGGAGGCATTCAGTACTTC
>many|TRBD1|TRBV15|TRBJ2-3
CATSREDRGADTQYF
TGTGCCACCAGCAGAGAAGACAGGGGCGCAGATACGCAGTATTTT
>-|-|TRBV10-3|TRBJ1-1
CAISSRRVMNTEAFF
TGTGCCATCAGTTCTAGACGAGTCATGAACACTGAAGCTTTCTTT
>many|TRBD1|TRBV24-1|TRBJ2-7
CATSGVEGTADYEQYF
TGTGCCACCAGTGGCGTAGAGGGGACAGCGGATTACGAGCAGTACTTC
>few|-|TRBV15|TRBJ1-1
CATSRATQRGTEAFF
TGTGCCACCAGCAGAGCCACCCAAAGGGGAACTGAAGCTTTCTTT
>-|TRBD1|TRBV12-3/TRBV12-4|TRBJ2-3
CASSYKPGTGHTDTQYF
TGTGCCAGCAGCTACAAACCCGGGACAGGGCACACAGATACGCAGTATTTT
>few|TRBD1|TRBV7-8|TRBJ2-5
CATDTGVGTQYF
TGTGCCACCGACACAGGGGTAGGAACCCAGTACTTC
>many|TRBD1|TRBV12-3/TRBV12-4|TRBJ2-2
CASRTQQGATGELFF
TGTGCCAGCAGGACCCAACAGGGGGCGACCGGGGAGCTGTTTTTT
>many|-|TRBV4-1|TRBJ2-7
CASSQINSYEQYF
TGCGCCAGCAGCCAAATAAATTCCTACGAGCAGTACTTC
>many|-|TRBV11-2|TRBJ2-7
CASSFTGGGSYEQYF
TGTGCCAGCAGCTTTACAGGGGGGGGGTCCTACGAGCAGTACTTC
>many|-|TRBV9|TRBJ2-7
CASSVGQELYEQYF
TGTGCCAGCAGCGTAGGACAGGAGCTTTACGAGCAGTACTTC
>few|-|TRBV30|TRBJ1-5
CAWSVGRNNQPQHF
TGTGCCTGGAGTGTGGGACGGAATAATCAGCCCCAGCATTTT
>few|TRBD2|TRBV29-1|TRBJ2-7
CSVDLAGIGYEQYF
TGCAGCGTTGACCTAGCGGGAATTGGCTACGAGCAGTACTTC
>-|-|TRBV7-6|TRBJ2-3
CASSYQDRGTDTQYF
TGTGCCAGCAGCTACCAAGATCGGGGGACAGATACGCAGTATTTT
>many|-|TRBV11-2|TRBJ2-7
CASSLETGSYEQYF
TGTGCCAGCAGCTTAGAGACAGGCTCCTACGAGCAGTACTTC
>-|-|TRBV20-1|TRBJ2-5
CSARAWQGQETQYF
TGCAGTGCTAGAGCGTGGCAGGGACAAGAGACCCAGTACTTC
>few|TRBD2|TRBV6-1|TRBJ2-5
CASGEGKDQETQYF
TGTGCCAGCGGGGAGGGGAAGGACCAAGAGACCCAGTACTTC
>few|TRBD2|TRBV20-1|TRBJ2-1
CSASSGFEQFF
TGCAGTGCTTCTAGCGGGTTTGAGCAGTTCTTC
>many|-|TRBV29-1|TRBJ2-2
CSVVFWGTGELFF
TGCAGCGTTGTCTTCTGGGGCACCGGGGAGCTGTTTTTT
>few|-|TRBV28|TRBJ1-2
CASSLQRVGGYTF
TGTGCCAGCAGTTTACAAAGGGTTGGTGGCTACACCTTC
>-|-|TRBV15|TRBJ2-2
CATAGDGEFGELFF
TGTGCCACTGCCGGCGATGGGGAGTTCGGGGAGCTGTTTTTT
>-|TRBD2|TRBV20-1|TRBJ2-7
CSADLAGVRGQYF
TGCAGTGCTGACCTAGCGGGGGTTCGAGGGCAGTACTTC
>few|TRBD2|TRBV4-2|TRBJ2-3
CASSQGGSGGGTDTQYF
TGTGCCAGCAGCCAAGGTGGGAGCGGGGGTGGCACAGATACGCAGTATTTT
>-|TRBD2|TRBV20-1|TRBJ2-5
CSAFGLAGREETQYF
TGCAGTGCCTTCGGACTAGCGGGGAGGGAAGAGACCCAGTACTTC
>few|TRBD1|TRBV25-1|TRBJ2-7
CASSFIRGRGQGQYF
TGTGCCAGCAGTTTTATCCGGGGCAGGGGGCAAGGGCAGTACTTC
>-|-|TRBV6-2/TRBV6-3|TRBJ2-3
CASSLRDAGADTQYF
TGTGCCAGCAGCCTCCGGGACGCGGGCGCAGATACGCAGTATTTT
>-|TRBD2|TRBV3-1|TRBJ2-1
CALCASGGGPSSYNEQFF
TGTGCCCTCTGTGCTAGCGGGGGGGGGCCGAGCTCCTACAATGAGCAGTTCTTC